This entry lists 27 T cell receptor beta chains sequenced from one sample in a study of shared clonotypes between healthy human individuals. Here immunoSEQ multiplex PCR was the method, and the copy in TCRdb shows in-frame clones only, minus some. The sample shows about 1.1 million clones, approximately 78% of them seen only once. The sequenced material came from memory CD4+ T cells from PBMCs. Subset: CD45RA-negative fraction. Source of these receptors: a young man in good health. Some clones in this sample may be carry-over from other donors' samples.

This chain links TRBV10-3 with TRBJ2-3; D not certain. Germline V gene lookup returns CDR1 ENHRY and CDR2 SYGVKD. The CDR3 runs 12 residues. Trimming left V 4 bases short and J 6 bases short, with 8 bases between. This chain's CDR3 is CAISASSDTQYF. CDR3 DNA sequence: TGTGCCATCAGTGCGAGTAGTGATACGCAGTATTTT.

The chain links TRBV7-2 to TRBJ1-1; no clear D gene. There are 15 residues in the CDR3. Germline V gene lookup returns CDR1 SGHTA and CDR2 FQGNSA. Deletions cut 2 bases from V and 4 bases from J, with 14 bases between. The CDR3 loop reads CASSLRRDGSTEAFF. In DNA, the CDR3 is TGTGCCAGCAGCTTACGACGAGACGGGTCCACTGAAGCTTTCTTT. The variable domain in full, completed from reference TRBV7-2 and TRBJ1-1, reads GAGVSQSPSNKVTEKGKDVELRCDPISGHTALYWYRQSLGQGLEFLIYFQGNSAPDKSGLPSDRFSAERTGGSVSTLTIQRTQQEDSAVYLCASSLRRDGSTEAFFGQGTRLTVV.

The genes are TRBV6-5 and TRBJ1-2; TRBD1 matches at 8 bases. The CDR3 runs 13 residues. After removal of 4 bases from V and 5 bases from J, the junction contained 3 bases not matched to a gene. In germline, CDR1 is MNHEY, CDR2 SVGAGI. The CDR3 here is CASSLQGAYGYTF. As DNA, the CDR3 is TGTGCCAGCAGTTTGCAGGGGGCATATGGCTACACCTTC.

The CDR3 coding sequence is TGTGCCAGCAGCCAAGGGCGGGACAGTGGCAATGAGCAGTTCTTC. Amino acids: CASSQGRDSGNEQFF. The chain is built from TRBV4-2 and TRBJ2-1; D might be TRBD1 (7 bases). V was cut by 1 base and J by 6 bases, with 13 bases left in between. CDR1 and CDR2 (germline): LGHNA, YNFKEQ. The CDR3 is made up of 15 amino acids.

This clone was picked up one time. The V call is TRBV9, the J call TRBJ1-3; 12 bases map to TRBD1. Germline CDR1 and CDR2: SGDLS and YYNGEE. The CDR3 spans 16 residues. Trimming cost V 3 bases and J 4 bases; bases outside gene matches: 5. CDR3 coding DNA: TGTGCCAGCAGCGCGAGGGACAGGGGGCACGGAAACACCATATATTTT. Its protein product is CASSARDRGHGNTIYF.

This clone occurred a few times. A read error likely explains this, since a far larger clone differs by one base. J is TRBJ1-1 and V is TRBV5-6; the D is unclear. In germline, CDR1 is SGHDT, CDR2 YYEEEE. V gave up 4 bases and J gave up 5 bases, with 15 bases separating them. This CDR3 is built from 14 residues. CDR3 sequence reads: CASSPRGSWTEAFF. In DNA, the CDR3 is TGTGCCAGCAGCCCTCGAGGGTCTTGGACTGAAGCTTTCTTT.

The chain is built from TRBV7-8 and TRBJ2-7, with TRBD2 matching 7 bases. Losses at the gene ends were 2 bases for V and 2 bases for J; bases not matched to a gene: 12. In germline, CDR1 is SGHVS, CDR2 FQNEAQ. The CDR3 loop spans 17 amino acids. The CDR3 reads CASSLQGLAGDPYEQYF. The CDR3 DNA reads TGTGCCAGCAGCTTACAAGGGTTAGCGGGTGACCCCTACGAGCAGTACTTC.

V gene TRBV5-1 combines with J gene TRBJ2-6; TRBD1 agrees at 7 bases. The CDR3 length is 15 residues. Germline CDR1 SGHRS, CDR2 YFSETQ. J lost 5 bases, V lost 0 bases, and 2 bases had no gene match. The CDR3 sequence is CASSLDRGWANVLTF. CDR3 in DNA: TGCGCCAGCAGCTTGGACAGGGGCTGGGCCAACGTCCTGACTTTC.

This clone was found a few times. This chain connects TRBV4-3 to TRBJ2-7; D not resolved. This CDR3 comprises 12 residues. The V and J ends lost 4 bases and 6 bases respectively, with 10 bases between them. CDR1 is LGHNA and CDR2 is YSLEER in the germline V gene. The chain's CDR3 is CASSLNVGEQYF. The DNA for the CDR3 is TGCGCCAGCAGCCTGAACGTCGGCGAGCAGTACTTC.

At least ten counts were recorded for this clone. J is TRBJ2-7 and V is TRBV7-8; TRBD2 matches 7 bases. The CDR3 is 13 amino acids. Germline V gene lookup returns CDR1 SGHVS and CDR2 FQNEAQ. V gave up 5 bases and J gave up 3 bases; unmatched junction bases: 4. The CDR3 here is CASSTGRHYEQYF. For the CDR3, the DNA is TGTGCCAGCAGCACCGGGAGGCACTACGAGCAGTACTTC. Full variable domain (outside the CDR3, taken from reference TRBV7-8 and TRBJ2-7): GAGVSQSPRYKVAKRGQDVALRCDPISGHVSLFWYQQALGQGPEFLTYFQNEAQLDKSGLPSDRFFAERPEGSVSTLKIQRTQQEDSAVYLCASSTGRHYEQYFGPGTRLTVT.

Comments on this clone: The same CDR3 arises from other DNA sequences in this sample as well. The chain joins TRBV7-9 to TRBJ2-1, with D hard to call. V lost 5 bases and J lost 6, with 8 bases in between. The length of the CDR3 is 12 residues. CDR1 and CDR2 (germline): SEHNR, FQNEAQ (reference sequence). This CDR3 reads CASSPLGNEQFF. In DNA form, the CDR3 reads TGTGCCAGCAGCCCTCTCGGCAATGAGCAGTTCTTC.

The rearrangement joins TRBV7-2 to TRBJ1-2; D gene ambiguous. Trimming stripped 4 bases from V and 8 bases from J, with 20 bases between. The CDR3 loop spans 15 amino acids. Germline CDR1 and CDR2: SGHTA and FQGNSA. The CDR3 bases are TGTGCCAGCAGCTCATCCTTCGGGAGGGTTTACGGCTACACCTTC. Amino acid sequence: CASSSSFGRVYGYTF. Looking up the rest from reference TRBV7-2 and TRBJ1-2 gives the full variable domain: GAGVSQSPSNKVTEKGKDVELRCDPISGHTALYWYRQSLGQGLEFLIYFQGNSAPDKSGLPSDRFSAERTGGSVSTLTIQRTQQEDSAVYLCASSSSFGRVYGYTFGSGTRLTVV.

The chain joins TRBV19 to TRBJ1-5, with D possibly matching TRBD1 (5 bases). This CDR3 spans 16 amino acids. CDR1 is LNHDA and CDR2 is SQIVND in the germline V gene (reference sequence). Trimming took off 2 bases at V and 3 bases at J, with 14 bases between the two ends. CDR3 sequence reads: CASSIQLGGANQPQHF. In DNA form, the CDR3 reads TGTGCCAGTAGTATACAATTAGGAGGGGCCAATCAGCCCCAGCATTTT. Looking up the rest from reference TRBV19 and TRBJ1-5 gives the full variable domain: DGGITQSPKYLFRKEGQNVTLSCEQNLNHDAMYWYRQDPGQGLRLIYYSQIVNDFQKGDIAEGYSVSREKKESFPLTVTSAQKNPTAFYLCASSIQLGGANQPQHFGDGTRLSIL.

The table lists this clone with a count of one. CDR3 coding DNA: TGTGCCAGCAGTTTATCAGGGGGAATACACTATGGCTACACCTTC. This codes for CASSLSGGIHYGYTF. The V call is TRBV28, the J call TRBJ1-2; 7 positions match TRBD1. CDR3 length equals 15 residues. Germline trimming cut 1 base from V and 3 bases from J; bases unmatched to any gene: 5. Germline values: CDR1 MDHEN, CDR2 SYDVKM.

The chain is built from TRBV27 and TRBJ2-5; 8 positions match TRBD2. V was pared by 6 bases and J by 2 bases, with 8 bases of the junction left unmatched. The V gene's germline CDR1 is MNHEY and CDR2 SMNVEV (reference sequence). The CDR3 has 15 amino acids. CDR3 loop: CASRDRGGRQETQYF. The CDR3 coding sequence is TGTGCCAGCAGAGATCGGGGGGGCCGGCAAGAGACCCAGTACTTC.

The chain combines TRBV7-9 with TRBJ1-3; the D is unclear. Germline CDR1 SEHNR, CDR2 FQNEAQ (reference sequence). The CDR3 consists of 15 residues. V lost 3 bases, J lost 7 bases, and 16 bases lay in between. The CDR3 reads CASSLEFRAGNTIYF. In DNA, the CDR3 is TGTGCCAGCAGCTTGGAGTTCCGGGCCGGTAACACCATATATTTT.

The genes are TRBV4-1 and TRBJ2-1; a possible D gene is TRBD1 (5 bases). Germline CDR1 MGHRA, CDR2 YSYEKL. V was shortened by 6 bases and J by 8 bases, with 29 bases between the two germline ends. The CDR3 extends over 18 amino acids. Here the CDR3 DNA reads TGCGCCAGCAGTACTAACGCCGCTGATAAGGGGCTACTGGATGAGCAGTTCTTC. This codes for CASSTNAADKGLLDEQFF.

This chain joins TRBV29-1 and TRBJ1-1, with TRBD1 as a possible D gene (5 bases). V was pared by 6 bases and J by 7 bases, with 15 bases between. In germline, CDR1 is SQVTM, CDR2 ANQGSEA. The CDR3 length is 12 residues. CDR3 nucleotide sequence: TGCAGCGTCGGGGGGGTGGGTGGTGAAGCTTTCTTT. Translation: CSVGGVGGEAFF.

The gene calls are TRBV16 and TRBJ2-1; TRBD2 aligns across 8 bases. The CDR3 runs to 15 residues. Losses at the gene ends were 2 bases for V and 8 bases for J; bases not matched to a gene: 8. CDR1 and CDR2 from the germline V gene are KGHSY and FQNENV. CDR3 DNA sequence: TGTGCCAGCAGCCAAATCGGGACTAGTTGGGATGAGCAGTTCTTC. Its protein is CASSQIGTSWDEQFF. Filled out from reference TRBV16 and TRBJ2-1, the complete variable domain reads GEEVAQTPKHLVRGEGQKAKLYCAPIKGHSYVFWYQQVLKNEFKFLISFQNENVFDETGMPKERFSAKCLPNSPCSLEIQATKLEDSAVYFCASSQIGTSWDEQFFGPGTRLTVL.

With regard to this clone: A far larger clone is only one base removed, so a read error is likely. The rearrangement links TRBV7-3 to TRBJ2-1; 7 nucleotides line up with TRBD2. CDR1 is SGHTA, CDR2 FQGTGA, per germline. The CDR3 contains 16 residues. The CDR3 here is CASSPYGTTPPNERFF. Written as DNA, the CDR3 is TGTGCCAGCAGCCCCTACGGGACTACTCCCCCCAATGAGCGGTTCTTC.

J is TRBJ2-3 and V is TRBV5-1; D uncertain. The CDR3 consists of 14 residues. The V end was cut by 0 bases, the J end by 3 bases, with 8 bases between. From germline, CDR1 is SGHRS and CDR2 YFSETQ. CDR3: CASSLGPGTDTQYF. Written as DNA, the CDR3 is TGCGCCAGCAGCTTGGGGCCCGGGACAGATACGCAGTATTTT.

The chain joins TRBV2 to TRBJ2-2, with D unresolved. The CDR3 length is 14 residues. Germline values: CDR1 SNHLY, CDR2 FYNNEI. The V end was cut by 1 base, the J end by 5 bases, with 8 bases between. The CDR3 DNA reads TGTGCCAGCAGTGAAGGACGTGGGACCGGGGAGCTGTTTTTT. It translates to CASSEGRGTGELFF.

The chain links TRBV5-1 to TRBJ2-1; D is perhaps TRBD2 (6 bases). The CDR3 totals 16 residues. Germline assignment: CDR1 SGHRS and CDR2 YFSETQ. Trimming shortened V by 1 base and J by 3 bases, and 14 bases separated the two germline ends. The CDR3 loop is CASSLRRGGFYNEQFF. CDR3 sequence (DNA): TGCGCCAGCAGCTTGAGGCGGGGCGGGTTCTACAATGAGCAGTTCTTC.

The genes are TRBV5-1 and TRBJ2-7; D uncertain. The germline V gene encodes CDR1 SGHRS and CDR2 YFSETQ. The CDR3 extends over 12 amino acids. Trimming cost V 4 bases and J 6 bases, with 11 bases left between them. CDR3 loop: CASSRDGLEQYF. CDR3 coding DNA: TGCGCCAGCAGCCGAGATGGGCTCGAGCAGTACTTC.

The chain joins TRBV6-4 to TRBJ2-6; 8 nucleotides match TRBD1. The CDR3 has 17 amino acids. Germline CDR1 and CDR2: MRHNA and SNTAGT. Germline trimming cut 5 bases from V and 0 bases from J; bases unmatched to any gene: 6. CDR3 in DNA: TGTGCCAGCAGTCCGACAGGGGTCTTCTCTGGGGCCAACGTCCTGACTTTC. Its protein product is CASSPTGVFSGANVLTF.

CDR3 DNA: TGTGCCAGCAGCTTAGTAAGGGGCGACACAGATACGCAGTATTTT. Translated, it gives CASSLVRGDTDTQYF. The chain combines TRBV7-9 with TRBJ2-3, with D tentatively TRBD1 (5 bases). The length of the CDR3 is 15 residues. Germline CDR1 SEHNR, CDR2 FQNEAQ (reference sequence). Trimming cost V 1 base and J 2 bases, with 10 bases left between them.

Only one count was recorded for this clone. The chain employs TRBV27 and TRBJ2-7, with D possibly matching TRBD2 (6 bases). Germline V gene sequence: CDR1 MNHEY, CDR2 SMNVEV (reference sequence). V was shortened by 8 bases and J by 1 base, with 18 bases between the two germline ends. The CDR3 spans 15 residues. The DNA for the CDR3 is TGTGCCAGCTCCCCGTATGGGGGGAGGTCCTACGAGCAGTACTTC. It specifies CASSPYGGRSYEQYF.